A single sample is the source of the 23 T cell receptor beta chains below, sequenced in a study of blood T cell repertoires in COVID-19. Assay: immunoSEQ multiplex PCR; the TCRdb copy retains only in-frame clones and omits some. The data show about 130,000 clones, with about 74% seen just once and around 5.5% held by the top ten. The source material was peripheral blood. The receptors shown here come from a man in his 60s with acute or convalescent COVID-19.

This clone came up a few times. This chain links TRBV19 with TRBJ1-3; TRBD1 aligns across 7 bases. The CDR3 consists of 16 residues. The junction had 9 bases not matched to a gene; V was cut back by 7 bases and J by 0 bases. Germline assignment: CDR1 LNHDA and CDR2 SQIVND (reference sequence). The CDR3: CASKAMGQNSGNTIYF. CDR3 bases: TGTGCCAGTAAAGCAATGGGACAGAACTCTGGAAACACCATATATTTT.

This clone was detected a few times. The rearrangement joins TRBV27 to TRBJ2-2, with no clear D. Trimming removed 6 bases at V and 1 base at J, with 9 bases between. The CDR3 runs 14 residues. Germline loops: CDR1 MNHEY, CDR2 SMNVEV (reference sequence). This CDR3 reads CASRLQRNTGELFF. The CDR3 DNA reads TGTGCCAGCAGGCTTCAGCGGAACACCGGGGAGCTGTTTTTT.

This sequence joins TRBV11-2 and TRBJ2-3, with TRBD2 matching over 7 bases. Germline V gives CDR1 SGHAT, CDR2 FQNNGV. With V trimmed by 0 bases and J by 2 bases, 14 bases remained unmatched. The CDR3 is 19 residues long. CDR3 in amino acids: CASSLEFFGLAAYTDTQYF. CDR3 DNA: TGTGCCAGCAGCTTAGAGTTCTTTGGGCTAGCGGCGTACACAGATACGCAGTATTTT.

The J gene is TRBJ2-5, the V gene TRBV5-8; 10 bases line up with TRBD1. The CDR3 sequence is 13 residues long. Germline trimming cut 4 bases from V and 4 bases from J; bases unmatched to any gene: 1. Germline values: CDR1 SGHTS, CDR2 YDEGEE. The chain's CDR3 is CASSRDRGETQYF. The DNA for the CDR3 is TGTGCCAGCAGCCGGGACAGGGGAGAGACCCAGTACTTC.

This chain connects TRBV28 to TRBJ1-2; possible D gene TRBD1, 6 bases. CDR1 is MDHEN and CDR2 is SYDVKM in the germline V gene. This CDR3 comprises 14 residues. Trimming took 5 bases from V and 7 from J, leaving 17 bases between them. CDR3 loop: CASSPQALRGGYTF. As DNA, the CDR3 is TGTGCCAGCAGTCCCCAGGCCCTCAGGGGTGGCTACACCTTC.

The chain has TRBV27 and TRBJ1-2, with D hard to call. The CDR3 runs 13 residues. Germline V CDR1 and CDR2: MNHEY, SMNVEV (reference sequence). The V gene lost 4 bases and the J gene lost 4 bases, with 10 bases spanning the gap. For the CDR3, the DNA is TGTGCCAGCAGTTCGAGGGTAGGCTATGGCTACACCTTC. This translates into CASSSRVGYGYTF.

This chain links TRBV5-4 with TRBJ2-2; possible D gene TRBD1, 6 bases. Trimming pared 10 bases from V and 1 base from J, leaving 14 bases between. This CDR3 has 14 amino acids. Germline-derived CDR1 and CDR2 are SGHNT and YYREEE (reference sequence). CDR3 sequence reads: CALSDRRNTGELFF. In nucleotides, the CDR3 is TGTGCCTTATCCGACAGGAGGAACACCGGGGAGCTGTTTTTT.

This rearrangement joins TRBV19 to TRBJ2-5; 9 nucleotides line up with TRBD2. After removal of 4 bases from V and 5 bases from J, the junction contained 8 bases not matched to a gene. CDR1 and CDR2 (germline): LNHDA, SQIVND (reference sequence). The CDR3 length is 15 residues. The CDR3 DNA reads TGTGCCAGTAGTAGGACTAGCGCCTTCCACGAGACCCAGTACTTC. Its translation is CASSRTSAFHETQYF. The variable domain in full, with the rest retrieved from reference TRBV19 and TRBJ2-5, is DGGITQSPKYLFRKEGQNVTLSCEQNLNHDAMYWYRQDPGQGLRLIYYSQIVNDFQKGDIAEGYSVSREKKESFPLTVTSAQKNPTAFYLCASSRTSAFHETQYFGPGTRLLVL.

This clone was counted a few times. The rearrangement uses TRBV6-1 and TRBJ2-5; a weak D match, TRBD2 (7 bases). Between the trimmed V and J ends, which lost 2 bases and 7 bases, there was a span of 20 bases. The CDR3 totals 16 residues. Germline CDR1 MNHNS, CDR2 SASEGT. The CDR3 DNA follows: TGTGCCAGCAGTGAATCCTTTCGGGGGGCCCGGGGGACCCAGTACTTC. This codes for CASSESFRGARGTQYF.

The rearrangement uses TRBV7-9 and TRBJ1-2; D is perhaps TRBD1 (5 bases). The germline gives CDR1 SEHNR, CDR2 FQNEAQ (reference sequence). Trimming removed 3 bases at V and 0 bases at J, with 8 bases between. The CDR3 is 14 residues long. DNA for the CDR3: TGTGCCAGCAGCTTCGCGGGACCTAACTATGGCTACACCTTC. Amino acids: CASSFAGPNYGYTF.

The rearrangement links TRBV6-1 to TRBJ1-4; possible D gene TRBD1, 5 bases. V was clipped by 2 bases and J by 11 bases, with 12 bases between them. Germline V lookup: CDR1 MNHNS, CDR2 SASEGT. The length of the CDR3 is 13 residues. The CDR3, as DNA: TGTGCCAGCAGTGAATGGTTGGGGGGGAAACTGTTTTTT. Translated: CASSEWLGGKLFF.

V is TRBV5-1 and J is TRBJ1-1; 9 bases match TRBD1. Trimming removed 0 bases from V and 2 bases from J; junction bases left unmatched: 2. The CDR3 spans 15 residues. Germline V gives CDR1 SGHRS, CDR2 YFSETQ. DNA of the CDR3: TGCGCCAGCAGCTTGGGACAGGGGGAAAACACTGAAGCTTTCTTT. Protein sequence: CASSLGQGENTEAFF.

The V and J genes are TRBV7-8 and TRBJ1-5, with D possibly matching TRBD1 (6 bases). Trimming removed 4 bases at V and 2 bases at J, with 12 bases between. The CDR3 totals 15 residues. The V gene's germline CDR1 is SGHVS and CDR2 FQNEAQ. CDR3 nucleotide sequence: TGTGCCAGCAGCTCGCAGGGGCAGGGCAATCAGCCCCAGCATTTT. The encoded protein is CASSSQGQGNQPQHF.

This clone was found many times. The chain employs TRBV5-4 and TRBJ2-6, with TRBD1 identical over 7 bases. Germline V gene data show CDR1 as SGHNT and CDR2 as YYREEE (reference sequence). This CDR3 has 17 residues. The trim removed 4 bases at V and 1 base at J, leaving 8 bases unmatched. CDR3 nucleotide sequence: TGTGCCAGCAGCCAAAGAGCAGGGGGATCTGGGGCCAACGTCCTGACTTTC. This gives the protein CASSQRAGGSGANVLTF.

Points on this clone: This sample also contains other DNA sequences that code for the same CDR3. The rearrangement joins TRBV2 to TRBJ1-5, with 12 bases that match TRBD1. The CDR3 runs to 15 residues. With V trimmed by 6 bases and J by 6 bases, 6 bases remained unmatched. Germline V gives CDR1 SNHLY, CDR2 FYNNEI. In nucleotides, the CDR3 is TGTGCCAGCAGCGGGACAGGGGGCTCGGGTCAGCCCCAGCATTTT. Its translation: CASSGTGGSGQPQHF.

The chain couples TRBV5-1 to TRBJ2-7; 8 bases fit TRBD2. Per the germline V gene, CDR1 is SGHRS and CDR2 is YFSETQ. V shed 6 bases and J 7 bases; nucleotides not matched to a gene: 9. This CDR3 comprises 13 residues. Here the CDR3 reads CASNTGLEVEQYF. The CDR3 bases are TGCGCCAGCAATACGGGACTAGAGGTGGAGCAGTACTTC.

The rearrangement uses TRBV28 and TRBJ2-3; D gene unclear. The CDR3 covers 12 residues. Germline V lookup: CDR1 MDHEN, CDR2 SYDVKM. V lost 8 bases and J lost 3, with 9 bases in between. The CDR3 nucleotides are TGTGCCAGCCTTAAAAATACAGATACGCAGTATTTT. Protein: CASLKNTDTQYF. Full variable domain (outside the CDR3, taken from reference TRBV28 and TRBJ2-3): DVKVTQSSRYLVKRTGEKVFLECVQDMDHENMFWYRQDPGLGLRLIYFSYDVKMKEKGDIPEGYSVSREKKERFSLILESASTNQTSMYLCASLKNTDTQYFGPGTRLTVL.

There are a few counts of this clone. The rearrangement uses TRBV27 and TRBJ2-2; 11 bases fit TRBD2. The ends lost 5 bases at V and 3 bases at J; junction bases unmatched: 5. This CDR3 is 16 amino acids long. Germline lookup yields CDR1 MNHEY and CDR2 SMNVEV (reference sequence). CDR3 in amino acids: CASSDGLAGDTGELFF. DNA for the CDR3: TGTGCCAGCAGTGACGGACTAGCGGGCGACACCGGGGAGCTGTTTTTT.

This CDR3 reads CASSLSSGFATDTQYF. The CDR3 DNA sequence: TGTGCCAGCAGCCTATCCTCCGGTTTCGCCACAGATACGCAGTATTTT. The chain recombines TRBV7-3 with TRBJ2-3, with unresolved D. The CDR3 has 16 residues. V was pared by 5 bases and J by 2 bases, with 17 bases between. Germline V gene data show CDR1 as SGHTA and CDR2 as FQGTGA.

The chain is built from TRBV19 and TRBJ2-3; 8 nucleotides align to TRBD2. Trimming took 4 bases from V and 0 from J; bases not matched to a gene: 3. CDR1 is LNHDA, CDR2 SQIVND, per germline (reference sequence). The CDR3 is 15 residues long. Written as DNA, the CDR3 is TGTGCCAGTAGTACAACTAGCGGAAGCACAGATACGCAGTATTTT. Amino acids: CASSTTSGSTDTQYF.

The chain uses TRBV2 and TRBJ2-5, with 11 bases fitting TRBD2. The CDR3 consists of 15 residues. J gave up 5 bases and V 1 base, and 3 bases lay outside the gene matches. Per the germline V gene, CDR1 is SNHLY and CDR2 is FYNNEI. For the CDR3, the DNA is TGTGCCAGCAGTGAAGTCCTAGCGGGAGGTGAGACCCAGTACTTC. It yields the protein CASSEVLAGGETQYF. The whole variable domain, filled in from reference TRBV2 and TRBJ2-5, reads EPEVTQTPSHQVTQMGQEVILRCVPISNHLYFYWYRQILGQKVEFLVSFYNNEISEKSEIFDDQFSVERPDGSNFTLKIRSTKLEDSAMYFCASSEVLAGGETQYFGPGTRLLVL.

The rearrangement joins TRBV6-5 to TRBJ1-4; D may be TRBD1 (5 bases). V was cut by 5 bases and J by 7 bases, with 17 bases left in between. The CDR3 covers 15 residues. Germline V gene lookup returns CDR1 MNHEY and CDR2 SVGAGI. The CDR3: CASSNGRGIIEKLFF. CDR3 DNA sequence: TGTGCCAGCAGTAACGGTCGGGGGATAATTGAAAAACTGTTTTTT.

This chain uses TRBV5-1 with TRBJ2-1; 10 bases match TRBD2. CDR3 length: 15 residues. CDR1 SGHRS and CDR2 YFSETQ come from the germline V gene. V lost 5 bases and J lost 9; bases outside the gene matches: 11. In DNA, the CDR3 is TGCGCCAGCAGGGGGCTAGCGGGAGATCGAGGTGAGCAGTTCTTC. This encodes CASRGLAGDRGEQFF.